The sequence of this TCR beta chain was determined in a study of response to subunit inactivated influenza vaccine. Study-wide results and caveats: The authors offered the suggestion that each seasonal influenza vaccination recruits few new T cells.

This clonotype was picked up a small number of times. Its specificity is not known. The CDR3 has 17 residues. The V gene end was trimmed by 0 bases and the J gene end by 0 bases; junction bases not matched to a gene: 5. Germline CDR1 SGHRS, CDR2 YFSETQ. MiXCR, applied by TCRdb to the RT-PCR reads, yields one record per CDR3 protein. The table lists roughly 650,000 distinct CDR3 sequences, approximately 14% of them singletons. This chain joins TRBV5-1 and TRBJ2-1; 8 nucleotides align to TRBD2. The sequence derives from a man over 45 who received an inactivated influenza vaccine. This sample comprised PBMCs from blood, obtained about 13 days after vaccination. CDR3: CASSLGIRGGSYNEQFF. The CDR3 DNA follows: TGCGCCAGCAGCTTGGGTATTCGGGGGGGCTCCTACAATGAGCAGTTCTTC.